This T cell receptor (beta chain) came from a study of T cell clonality in common variable immunodeficiency. Germline V lookup: CDR1 MNHEY, CDR2 SVGEGT. The CDR3 spans 14 residues. Trimming cost V 2 bases and J 2 bases; bases outside gene matches: 3. Assay used: immunoSEQ multiplex PCR; TCRdb lists only in-frame clones, some missing. This sample includes 35,000 to 50,000 clones with no singletons; its ten biggest clones take up 1.3% to 1.5%. This clone has ten or more counts. The read falls 3 residues short of the CDR3 end, and the missing part is taken from the germline J gene. The receptor comes from a person between 18 and 70 years old in good health. The specimen sequenced was peripheral blood mononuclear cells. The V gene is TRBV6-2 or TRBV6-3, the J gene TRBJ2-7; TRBD1 aligns across 7 bases. The CDR3 protein is CASSYRQGAYEQYF. The CDR3 bases that were read are TGTGCCAGCAGTTACCGCCAGGGGGCCTACGAG.